This T cell receptor beta chain was obtained from a study of blood T cell repertoires in COVID-19. The CDR3 sequence is 15 residues long. The V segment lost 1 base and the J segment 15 bases; nucleotides outside the gene matches: 14. Germline V gene sequence: CDR1 SGHTA, CDR2 FQGNSA. This table comes from immunoSEQ multiplex PCR, and its TCRdb copy is limited to in-frame clones, with some not included. The table lists approximately 160,000 clones, 80% to 90% of them singletons. The clonotype was recovered from a woman between 50 and 59 years old who had recovered from COVID-19. The chain recombines TRBV7-2 with TRBJ2-4; 8 bases are shared with TRBD2. The sequencing input was PBMCs or T cells enriched from blood (not recorded which). CDR3 protein: CASSLGGGTSLHRYF. The CDR3, as DNA: TGTGCCAGCAGCTTAGGTGGGGGGACTAGTCTTCACCGGTACTTC.